Listed below are T cell receptor beta chains from one sample, sequenced in a study of blood T cell repertoires in COVID-19. Using immunoSEQ multiplex PCR, the repertoire was profiled, and TCRdb retains in-frame clones only, with some absent. Found here are 95,000 to 150,000 clones, about 80% of them singletons; the top ten hold roughly 17%. The material sequenced was peripheral blood. Source of these receptors: a man between 60 and 75 years old with active or convalescent COVID-19. Both conserved end residues are part of each CDR3. The D gene is left open where the match is weak. The size entry is marked missing in some rows and otherwise reads once, few, many or a size class.

j_call d_call v_call cdr3_length clone_size cdr3_nt cdr3_aa
TRBJ2-7 . TRBV6-1 14 . TGTGCCAGCAGTGAAGCGCCGGGAGTGGGAGAGCAGTACTTC CASSEAPGVGEQYF
TRBJ2-2 . TRBV9 17 . TGTGCCAGCAGCGTAGACCGGGGGGCGGCGAACACCGGGGAGCTGTTTTTT CASSVDRGAANTGELFF
TRBJ1-1 TRBD1 TRBV5-1 16 . TGCGCCAGCAGCTCCTTACAGGGGGCGGGGGACACTGAAGCTTTCTTT CASSSLQGAGDTEAFF
TRBJ1-5 . TRBV6-2/TRBV6-3 13 . TGTGCCAGCAGTCAGGGCAGCAATCAGCCCCAGCATTTT CASSQGSNQPQHF
TRBJ2-7 . TRBV30 11 . TGTGCCTGGAGCGCCGGGGGCGAGCAGTACTTC CAWSAGGEQYF
TRBJ1-2 . TRBV12-3/TRBV12-4 12 once TGTGCCAGTTGGGGCAGGGGCTATGGCTACACCTTC CASWGRGYGYTF
TRBJ1-2 TRBD1 TRBV18 14 . TGTGCCAGCTCACCCGGACAGGGAGCGGAAGGCTACACCTTC CASSPGQGAEGYTF
TRBJ1-3 . TRBV5-8 12 . TGTGCCAGCACGCCTCGGGGAAACACCATATATTTT CASTPRGNTIYF
TRBJ1-2 TRBD1 TRBV10-3 16 once TGTGCCACAACCCTTCCTGGACAGGGAGCTAACTATGGCTACACCTTC CATTLPGQGANYGYTF
TRBJ1-4 . TRBV7-8 17 . TGTGCCAGTAGCATGGTCGGGGTTGGGGTGGTTGGAGAAAAACTGTTTTTT CASSMVGVGVVGEKLFF
TRBJ2-7 TRBD2 TRBV7-8 15 . TGTGCCAGCAGCTTAACAGCGGGAGGGACCTACGAGCAGTACTTC CASSLTAGGTYEQYF
TRBJ2-3 . TRBV20-1 11 . TGCAGTGCTAGATCCGCGAACAGGGAGAATTTT CSARSANRENF
TRBJ2-7 TRBD2 TRBV10-3 13 few TGTGCCACCCGGGGGGGGGTTGGTCGCGAGCAGTACTTC CATRGGVGREQYF
TRBJ2-7 TRBD1 TRBV10-3 13 once TGTGCCATCAGTGACAGGACAGGATACGAGCAGTACTTC CAISDRTGYEQYF
TRBJ2-7 . TRBV14 14 once TGTGCCAGCAGCCAAGAACTTTCCTCCTACGAGCAGTACTTC CASSQELSSYEQYF
TRBJ2-1 TRBD2 TRBV3-1/TRBV3-2 12 . TGTGCCAGCAGCCAGGAGCGGGGTGAGCAGTTCTTC CASSQERGEQFF
TRBJ2-7 TRBD1 TRBV6-2/TRBV6-3 12 . TGTGCCAGCAGCTGGACAGGGCGGGAGCAGTACTTC CASSWTGREQYF
TRBJ2-2 TRBD1 TRBV4-2 16 . TGTGCCAGCAGCCCCCGACAGGGGAACTCCGCCGGGGAGCTGTTTTTT CASSPRQGNSAGELFF
TRBJ2-7 . TRBV12-3/TRBV12-4 13 . TGTGCCAGCAGTCCAGGGTCGACCTACGAGCAGTACTTC CASSPGSTYEQYF
TRBJ2-1 . TRBV3-1/TRBV3-2 12 . TGTGCCAGCAGCCAGGAAGGGGGTTTTCAGTTCTTC CASSQEGGFQFF
TRBJ2-4 TRBD1 TRBV15 14 . TGTGCCACCAGCAGTCGACAGGGGGCAAACATTCAGTACTTC CATSSRQGANIQYF
TRBJ1-2 . TRBV19 15 . TGTGCCAGTAGTATAACGGTCGGGGGTGGAGATGGCTACACCTTC CASSITVGGGDGYTF